This T cell receptor (beta chain) was retrieved from a study of blood T cell repertoires in COVID-19. Looking at the study overall: Collection of acute and convalescent COVID-19 samples took place in the United States, Italy and Spain. T cells, B-cell-depleted T cells, or PBMCs supplied cDNA or gDNA.

Original processing notes: How many nucleated cells were present was estimated from reference gene primer amplification. TCRdb keeps only in-frame clones here, not all; method: immunoSEQ multiplex PCR. That table is the source of V, J and clone size, and D and trimming were worked out from the DNA. This table holds some 130,000 clones, 84% found once. V was clipped by 0 bases and J by 4 bases; unmatched bases: 11. The CDR3 covers 17 residues. Germline loops: CDR1 SGHRS, CDR2 YFSETQ. The specimen sequenced was peripheral blood. The chain links TRBV5-1 to TRBJ2-7; 9 bases map to TRBD2. The sequence was obtained from a man aged 60 to 69 with acute or convalescent COVID-19. The CDR3 coding sequence is TGCGCCAGCAGCTTGGTAGGCGATAGCGGGAGCCGGTACGAGCAGTACTTC. The encoded protein is CASSLVGDSGSRYEQYF.